The 24 T cell receptor beta chains below all came from one sample that was sequenced in a study of early T cells in non-severe SARS-CoV-2 infection. TCRdb redid the calling of the 5' RACE reads with MiXCR, one entry per CDR3 protein. This table has under 100,000 distinct CDR3 sequences, roughly 15% appearing once. Sequencing was done on a sample of whole blood. Receptors originate from an adult who was a healthcare worker with PCR-confirmed SARS-CoV-2 infection or an uninfected control (not recorded which).

This chain uses TRBV24-1 with TRBJ1-1; D gene ambiguous. V lost 11 bases and J 5 bases, leaving 14 bases between the germline ends. The CDR3 consists of 12 residues. Germline V gives CDR1 KGHDR, CDR2 SFDVKD. CDR3 DNA: TGTGCCAACACCGGATCGGGAACTGAAGCTTTCTTT. Protein sequence: CANTGSGTEAFF.

J is TRBJ1-2 and V is TRBV12-3 or TRBV12-4; the D is unclear. CDR3 size: 13 residues. V dropped 8 bases and J dropped 4 bases, with 14 bases sitting between them. The CDR3 coding sequence is TGTGCCAGCGCTCGGTCGGCTGTCTATGGCTACACCTTC. It is translated as CASARSAVYGYTF.

The V call is TRBV7-9, the J call TRBJ2-2; 9 positions agree with TRBD1. Trimming removed 5 bases from V and 7 bases from J; junction bases left unmatched: 11. The CDR3 loop spans 16 amino acids. Germline V gene sequence: CDR1 SEHNR, CDR2 FQNEAQ (reference sequence). CDR3 region: CASSRKTGGGGGELFF. The CDR3 DNA reads TGTGCCAGCAGCCGAAAAACAGGGGGCGGAGGCGGGGAGCTGTTTTTT.

This clonotype has more than one count but fewer than ten. The chain carries TRBV29-1 and TRBJ1-2, with a possible D match to TRBD1 (6 bases). Germline assignment: CDR1 SQVTM and CDR2 ANQGSEA. Trimming cost V 4 bases and J 4 bases, with 16 bases left between them. This CDR3 has 14 amino acids. CDR3 protein: CSVGSEGTPYGYTF. The CDR3 nucleotides are TGCAGCGTTGGCTCGGAAGGGACACCCTATGGCTACACCTTC. Based on the CDR3 plus reference TRBV29-1 and TRBJ1-2, the full variable domain is SAVISQKPSRDICQRGTSLTIQCQVDSQVTMMFWYRQQPGQSLTLIATANQGSEATYESGFVIDKFPISRPNLTFSTLTVSNMSPEDSSIYLCSVGSEGTPYGYTFGSGTRLTVV.

Many counts were recorded for this clonotype. V is TRBV2 and J is TRBJ2-2; a possible D gene is TRBD2 (5 bases). The V end was cut by 1 base, the J end by 1 base, with 13 bases between. The CDR3 sequence is 17 residues long. Germline V lookup: CDR1 SNHLY, CDR2 FYNNEI. The CDR3 reads CASSEGPRTVNTGELFF. CDR3 bases: TGTGCCAGCAGTGAAGGGCCCAGGACTGTGAACACCGGGGAGCTGTTTTTT.

This clonotype was recorded at least ten times. The chain uses TRBV5-4 and TRBJ2-2, with D unresolved. There are 16 residues in the CDR3. Germline V gene sequence: CDR1 SGHNT, CDR2 YYREEE (reference sequence). Deletions cut 0 bases from V and 3 bases from J, with 12 bases between. The DNA of the CDR3 is TGTGCCAGCAGCTTGGAACGTAGCCGGTACACCGGGGAGCTGTTTTTT. Encoded protein: CASSLERSRYTGELFF.

This clonotype was counted ten times or more. The chain employs TRBV12-3 or TRBV12-4 and TRBJ2-3, with D hard to call. This CDR3 comprises 12 residues. Between the trimmed V and J ends, which lost 3 bases and 1 base, there was a span of 2 bases. The CDR3 sequence is CASSFGTDTQYF. CDR3 coding DNA: TGTGCCAGCAGTTTCGGCACAGATACGCAGTATTTT.

The table lists this clonotype with a few counts. The chain couples TRBV18 to TRBJ2-7, with TRBD2 as a possible D gene (6 bases). The germline CDR1 and CDR2 sequences are KGHSH and LQKENI. V lost 2 bases to trimming and J lost 4 bases, with 18 bases between them. The CDR3 is 16 residues long. CDR3 protein: CASSPGPSGGRYEQYF. CDR3 nucleotide sequence: TGTGCCAGCTCACCAGGGCCCTCCGGGGGTCGGTACGAGCAGTACTTC. The complete variable domain, with remaining parts taken from reference TRBV18 and TRBJ2-7, reads NAGVMQNPRHLVRRRGQEARLRCSPMKGHSHVYWYRQLPEEGLKFMVYLQKENIIDESGMPKERFSAEFPKEGPSILRIQQVVRGDSAAYFCASSPGPSGGRYEQYFGPGTRLTVT.

The genes are TRBV19 and TRBJ2-1, with 10 bases fitting TRBD2. The CDR3 contains 16 residues. J was trimmed by 7 bases and V by 0 bases; bases with no gene match: 6. Germline lookup yields CDR1 LNHDA and CDR2 SQIVND (reference sequence). CDR3 amino acids: CASSIELSGGANEQFF. In DNA form, the CDR3 reads TGTGCCAGTAGTATAGAATTGAGCGGGGGGGCAAATGAGCAGTTCTTC.

The sample holds a few counts of this clonotype. This chain uses TRBV6-5 with TRBJ2-1, with a weak D call TRBD2 (5 bases). The CDR3 has 15 amino acids. The ends were cut back, 7 bases at V and 0 bases at J, with 13 bases in the middle. Germline V gene lookup returns CDR1 MNHEY and CDR2 SVGAGI. CDR3 sequence reads: CASTWSGSSYNEQFF. CDR3 DNA sequence: TGTGCCAGCACCTGGAGCGGCAGCTCCTACAATGAGCAGTTCTTC.

The table lists this clonotype with many counts. The rearrangement links TRBV6-1 to TRBJ2-3, with 10 bases that match TRBD2. There are 15 residues in the CDR3. The germline V gene has CDR1 MNHNS and CDR2 SASEGT. J lost 6 bases, V lost 8 bases, and 11 bases had no gene match. CDR3 nucleotides: TGTGCCAGCTTGAGTCTTAGCGGGGGGTTGGATACGCAGTATTTT. This sequence encodes CASLSLSGGLDTQYF.

This chain uses TRBV5-1 with TRBJ2-5; D not certain. Germline V gene lookup returns CDR1 SGHRS and CDR2 YFSETQ. CDR3 length: 12 residues. V dropped 2 bases and J dropped 5 bases, with 7 bases sitting between them. The CDR3 here is CASSFTVETQYF. CDR3 DNA: TGCGCCAGCAGCTTCACGGTGGAGACCCAGTACTTC.

V is TRBV4-3 and J is TRBJ1-1, with D unresolved. V lost 1 base to trimming and J lost 3 bases, with 3 bases between them. This CDR3 comprises 12 residues. The V gene's germline CDR1 is LGHNA and CDR2 YSLEER. The CDR3 coding sequence is TGCGCCAGCAGCCAAGGGTACACTGAAGCTTTCTTT. Translation gives CASSQGYTEAFF.

This clonotype occurred many times. The chain uses TRBV5-5 and TRBJ2-1; 13 nucleotides line up with TRBD2. The V gene end was trimmed by 3 bases and the J gene end by 8 bases; junction bases not matched to a gene: 8. This CDR3 spans 16 amino acids. The germline CDR1 and CDR2 sequences are SGHKS and YYEKEE (reference sequence). In nucleotides, the CDR3 is TGTGCCAGCAGCTGGACTAGCGGGGGCTCTCAAGATGAGCAGTTCTTC. Translated, it gives CASSWTSGGSQDEQFF.

This clonotype has a count of ten or more. CDR3 sequence reads: CASKIQATNEKLFF. The DNA of the CDR3 is TGTGCCAGCAAGATCCAGGCAACTAATGAAAAACTGTTTTTT. V gene TRBV2 combines with J gene TRBJ1-4, with D hard to call. Per germline, CDR1 SNHLY and CDR2 FYNNEI. The V and J ends lost 7 bases and 0 bases respectively, with 9 bases between them. This CDR3 is 14 amino acids long.

In DNA, the CDR3 is TGTGCCAGTTCCCCGACAGGCGTCGGTGAAAAACTGTTTTTT. The encoded protein is CASSPTGVGEKLFF. The chain combines TRBV7-2 with TRBJ1-4, with a weak D call TRBD1 (6 bases). Germline values: CDR1 SGHTA, CDR2 FQGNSA. The V gene lost 9 bases and the J gene lost 7 bases, with 18 bases spanning the gap. This CDR3 has 14 residues.

This clonotype was detected ten times or more. The chain uses TRBV12-3 or TRBV12-4 and TRBJ2-5; 8 nucleotides line up with TRBD1. The length of the CDR3 is 14 residues. V lost 6 bases and J lost 5; bases outside the gene matches: 8. The CDR3, as DNA: TGTGCCAGCAGCCGACAGGGGAGCGTGGAGACCCAGTACTTC. This sequence encodes CASSRQGSVETQYF.

Ten or more counts support this clonotype. This chain uses TRBV20-1 with TRBJ2-1; D gene unclear. Germline CDR1 and CDR2: DFQATT and SNEGSKA (reference sequence). V was cut by 6 bases and J by 5 bases, with 14 bases left in between. CDR3 length equals 13 residues. Written as DNA, the CDR3 is TGCAGTGCCCCGGGTAGGGTGGACAATGAGCAGTTCTTC. It yields the protein CSAPGRVDNEQFF.

This clonotype was seen more than once but under ten times. V gene TRBV4-2 combines with J gene TRBJ2-5, with TRBD2 matching 9 bases. Unmatched junction bases numbered 11, after V lost 5 bases and J lost 4 bases. Germline CDR1 is LGHNA and CDR2 is YNFKEQ. The CDR3 runs 16 residues. The CDR3, as DNA: TGTGCCAGCAGCGCGACAGCGGGGGGCGGCGCAGAGACCCAGTACTTC. Protein product: CASSATAGGGAETQYF.

The DNA of the CDR3 is TGCGCCAGCAGCCAAGATCCTAGGGATAACAATGAGCAGTTCTTC. Amino acid sequence: CASSQDPRDNNEQFF. The V and J genes are TRBV4-1 and TRBJ2-1; the D is unclear. This CDR3 spans 15 amino acids. V shed 0 bases and J shed 5 bases, with 11 bases lying between them. Germline CDR1 and CDR2: MGHRA and YSYEKL.

The J gene is TRBJ2-3, the V gene TRBV5-1; 10 bases align to TRBD2. V trimming: 1 base; J trimming: 5 bases; junction bases outside the gene matches: 7. Looked up from germline, CDR1 is SGHRS and CDR2 is YFSETQ. There are 16 residues in the CDR3. The CDR3 nucleotides are TGCGCCAGCAGCTTGTTTACTAGCGGGGTCGGAGATACGCAGTATTTT. Its translation is CASSLFTSGVGDTQYF.

Many counts were recorded for this clonotype. The chain combines TRBV2 with TRBJ2-2; no firm D call. This CDR3 comprises 14 residues. V dropped 9 bases and J dropped 1 base, with 12 bases sitting between them. From germline, CDR1 is SNHLY and CDR2 FYNNEI. This CDR3 reads CASRPLVNTGELFF. The CDR3 DNA reads TGTGCCAGTCGGCCGCTGGTGAACACCGGGGAGCTGTTTTTT.

This clonotype was seen a few times. The chain carries TRBV6-1 and TRBJ1-1; TRBD1 agrees at 9 bases. With 2 bases clipped from V and 4 bases from J, the junction kept 14 bases outside the gene matches. The CDR3 extends over 18 amino acids. Germline CDR1 is MNHNS and CDR2 is SASEGT. The CDR3 bases are TGTGCCAGCAGTGAATTTGGGACAGGGTCGGTCGGTGGCACTGAAGCTTTCTTT. Amino acid sequence: CASSEFGTGSVGGTEAFF.

This clonotype was detected ten times or more. The chain combines TRBV5-1 with TRBJ1-1; TRBD1 matches 10 bases. In germline, CDR1 is SGHRS, CDR2 YFSETQ. The CDR3 totals 14 residues. Trimming cost V 6 bases and J 5 bases; bases outside gene matches: 7. Here the CDR3 DNA reads TGCGCCAGCAACGGACAGGGGGAGGGAACTGAAGCTTTCTTT. It encodes CASNGQGEGTEAFF.